The 28 T cell receptor beta chains given below trace back to one sample, sequenced in a study of tumor-infiltrating lymphocytes in primary liver carcinoma. In addition to blood RNA drawn from unsorted whole blood, germline DNA was extracted. From roughly 470 ng total RNA, TCR beta cDNA was generated with a primer in the constant region. Slightly modified ARM-PCR with three nested multiplex PCR rounds yielded TCR beta libraries. A C-beta reverse primer and TRBV1-TRBV30 forward primers served in each of the first two PCR rounds, at 9 to 10 cycles apiece. TCRdb recomputed calls from the multiplex PCR reads with MiXCR, one row per CDR3 protein. Of 300,000 to 400,000 distinct CDR3 sequences in the sample, around three fifths were seen once. Sequences were obtained from peripheral blood. Receptors originate from a man in his forties with primary liver carcinoma and hepatitis B virus infection.

In regard to this clonotype: A much larger clone lies a single base off, so this may be a read error. The CDR3 loop reads CANRGTARPYEQYF. The CDR3 nucleotides are TGTGCCAACAGAGGGACAGCCAGACCCTACGAGCAGTACTTC. The chain uses TRBV6-2 or TRBV6-3 and TRBJ2-7; 7 bases are shared with TRBD1. Germline loops: CDR1 MNHEY, CDR2 SVGEGT. Unmatched junction bases numbered 11, after V lost 10 bases and J lost 2 bases. The CDR3 runs 14 residues.

With regard to this clonotype: One end of the junction varies from germline; a read error may be responsible. V is TRBV28 and J is TRBJ2-7; TRBD1 matches at 8 bases. The CDR3 loop spans 14 amino acids. Germline V CDR1 and CDR2: MDHEN, SYDVKM. The CDR3 region has the DNA TGTGCCAACAGTTTATACAGGGGGACTTACGAGCAGTACTTC. It yields the protein CANSLYRGTYEQYF. The full variable domain, completed using reference TRBV28 and TRBJ2-7, is DVKVTQSSRYLVKRTGEKVFLECVQDMDHENMFWYRQDPGLGLRLIYFSYDVKMKEKGDIPEGYSVSREKKERFSLILESASTNQTSMYLCANSLYRGTYEQYFGPGTRLTVT.

This clonotype appeared once. The rearrangement joins TRBV5-6 to TRBJ1-2, with D possibly being TRBD1 (5 bases). The germline V gene has CDR1 SGHDT and CDR2 YYEEEE. This CDR3 contains 15 residues. V lost 2 bases and J lost 5, with 16 bases in between. CDR3 nucleotide sequence: TGTGCCAGCAGCTTAAGAGACAGTTTCAAGTATGGCTACACCTTC. It encodes CASSLRDSFKYGYTF.

The gene calls are TRBV2 and TRBJ2-4, with D maybe TRBD1 (5 bases). V was trimmed by 3 bases and J by 9 bases, leaving 12 bases between them. Germline V gene lookup returns CDR1 SNHLY and CDR2 FYNNEI. The CDR3 has 13 amino acids. As DNA, the CDR3 is TGTGCCAGCAGTGAGCCAGGGTTGGTCATTCAGTACTTC. Residues: CASSEPGLVIQYF.

This clonotype was detected a few times. A much larger clonotype is one base distant, so this may be a read error. The genes are TRBV4-1 and TRBJ2-3; no firm D call. Germline assignment: CDR1 MGHRA and CDR2 YSYEKL. With 3 bases removed from V and 3 bases from J, the gap between germline ends came to 7 bases. The CDR3 extends over 13 amino acids. In nucleotides, the CDR3 is TGCGCCAGCAGCCACCTGAGTACAGATACGCAGTATTTT. Translating gives CASSHLSTDTQYF.

As regards this clonotype: A much larger clone differs from this one at a single base, so this may be a read error. Without the conserved terminal phenylalanine or tryptophan, this CDR3 likely stems from a read error. The V call is TRBV29-1, the J call TRBJ2-7; 7 nucleotides align to TRBD2. V was pared by 0 bases and J by 5 bases, with 7 bases of the junction left unmatched. There are 14 residues in the CDR3. From germline, CDR1 is SQVTM and CDR2 ANQGSEA. DNA for the CDR3: TGCAGCGTTGAAGATTCTGCGGGAGTGGACGAGCAGTACTCC. Translating gives CSVEDSAGVDEQYS.

This clonotype was detected only a few times. V is TRBV5-1 and J is TRBJ2-7; no reliable D call. Germline loops: CDR1 SGHRS, CDR2 YFSETQ. The V gene lost 6 bases and the J gene lost 2 bases, with 15 bases spanning the gap. This CDR3 region has 14 residues. CDR3 loop: CASKFSSGPYEQYF. CDR3 DNA sequence: TGCGCCAGCAAATTTTCCTCCGGGCCCTACGAGCAGTACTTC. Full variable domain (remainder filled in from reference TRBV5-1 and TRBJ2-7): KAGVTQTPRYLIKTRGQQVTLSCSPISGHRSVSWYQQTPGQGLQFLFEYFSETQRNKGNFPGRFSGRQFSNSRSEMNVSTLELGDSALYLCASKFSSGPYEQYFGPGTRLTVT.

Only a few counts were recorded for this clonotype. The chain is built from TRBV30 and TRBJ2-1; D may match TRBD1 or TRBD2 (6 bases each). With 0 bases removed from V and 11 bases from J, the gap between germline ends came to 23 bases. CDR3 size: 16 residues. Germline CDR1 and CDR2: GTSNPN and SVGIG (reference sequence). DNA of the CDR3: TGTGCCTGGAGTGTACTAGGGGGGATACAACAATATAAGCAGTTCTTC. This encodes CAWSVLGGIQQYKQFF. Using reference TRBV30 and TRBJ2-1 for the parts outside the CDR3, the full variable domain is SQTIHQWPATLVQPVGSPLSLECTVEGTSNPNLYWYRQAAGRGLQLLFYSVGIGQISSEVPQNLSASRPQDRQFILSSKKLLLSDSGFYLCAWSVLGGIQQYKQFFGPGTRLTVL.

At least ten counts were recorded for this clonotype. The chain recombines TRBV12-3 or TRBV12-4 with TRBJ2-2; 9 nucleotides match TRBD2. This CDR3 is 14 amino acids long. J lost 2 bases, V lost 10 bases, and 5 bases had no gene match. The CDR3 sequence is CATLAGPNTGELFF. CDR3 sequence (DNA): TGTGCCACCCTAGCGGGACCTAACACCGGGGAGCTGTTTTTT.

This clonotype was seen a few times. This CDR3 is missing its conserved last phenylalanine or tryptophan, likely due to a read error. The genes are TRBV11-3 and TRBJ2-1, with D tentatively TRBD2 (6 bases). Germline loops: CDR1 SGHNT, CDR2 YENEEA. CDR3 length: 14 residues. V was clipped by 6 bases and J by 5 bases, with 14 bases between them. The chain's CDR3 is CASSHRGTDNEQFL. CDR3 sequence (DNA): TGTGCCAGCAGTCATCGGGGGACCGACAATGAGCAGTTCCTC.

A word on this clonotype: A much larger clone sits a single nucleotide away, making a read error possible. The chain couples TRBV6-1 to TRBJ1-5; D possibly corresponds to TRBD1 (6 bases). The germline gives CDR1 MNHNS, CDR2 SASEGT. The CDR3 has 13 residues. For the CDR3, the DNA is TGTGCCAGCAGCACAGGGCCTTATCAGTCCCAGCATTTT. Its protein product is CASSTGPYQSQHF.

This clonotype was detected ten times or more. The chain employs TRBV5-4 and TRBJ1-5; 9 positions match TRBD1. Germline loops: CDR1 SGHNT, CDR2 YYREEE (reference sequence). The J segment lost 2 bases and the V segment lost 4 bases, leaving 4 bases of the junction unmatched. The CDR3 contains 15 residues. This chain's CDR3 is CASSPDRGGNQPQHF. The DNA of the CDR3 is TGTGCCAGCAGCCCGGACAGGGGTGGCAATCAGCCCCAGCATTTT.

As to this clonotype: Just one base apart from a much larger clone, this may be a read error. The chain is built from TRBV4-2 and TRBJ2-7; 7 bases are shared with TRBD2. V was clipped by 3 bases and J by 6 bases; unmatched bases: 11. Germline CDR1 and CDR2: LGHNA and YNFKEQ. The CDR3 consists of 15 residues. CDR3 protein: CASSHSSGGQSEQYF. Written as DNA, the CDR3 is TGTGCCAGCAGCCACTCATCGGGGGGTCAAAGCGAGCAGTACTTC.

This clonotype appeared a few times. A read error may produce the germline difference seen at one junction end. The DNA for the CDR3 is TGTGTCAGCAGCCAAGATCTCGGGACAACCGCGTTTAACTATGGCTACACCTTC. Protein sequence: CVSSQDLGTTAFNYGYTF. The chain has TRBV4-2 and TRBJ1-2; perhaps TRBD1 as D (6 bases). This CDR3 is 18 amino acids long. The V gene's germline CDR1 is LGHNA and CDR2 YNFKEQ.

The rearrangement joins TRBV20-1 to TRBJ1-5; 8 bases are shared with TRBD1. There are 16 residues in the CDR3. From germline, CDR1 is DFQATT and CDR2 SNEGSKA (reference sequence). After removal of 3 bases from V and 2 bases from J, the junction contained 9 bases not matched to a gene. Here the CDR3 DNA reads TGCAGTGCTAGCAGGGGGCGGGGGTCCGGCAATCAGCCCCAGCATTTT. Residues: CSASRGRGSGNQPQHF.

This clonotype was detected a few times. A single base separates this from a much larger clone, so it may be a read error. V is TRBV11-2 and J is TRBJ2-2; the D call may be TRBD1 or TRBD2 (5 bases each). The germline CDR1 and CDR2 sequences are SGHAT and FQNNGV. The CDR3 extends over 16 amino acids. Here the CDR3 reads CASSLARTTPTRELSF. In nucleotides, the CDR3 is TGTGCCAGCAGCTTAGCTCGAACGACGCCCACCAGGGAGCTGTCTTTT.

Points on this clonotype: This may arise from a read error, as a much more abundant clone is one base away. The gene calls are TRBV4-3 and TRBJ2-2; D may be TRBD1 (6 bases). CDR3 length: 17 amino acids. Germline loops: CDR1 LGHNA, CDR2 YSLEER. The CDR3 sequence is CASSQVVGTPKTGELLF. DNA of the CDR3: TGCGCCAGCAGCCAAGTAGTGGGGACACCGAAGACCGGGGAGCTGTTATTT.

The sample holds one count of this clonotype. A much larger clone lies one base from this, so it may be a read error. This chain links TRBV12-3 or TRBV12-4 with TRBJ1-2; D is unclear. Trimming cost V 7 bases and J 4 bases, with 13 bases left between them. This CDR3 is built from 13 residues. The CDR3 DNA sequence: TGTGCCAGCACTCCTAGGTTAAGCTATGGCTACACCTTC. It codes for CASTPRLSYGYTF.

This clonotype has a single count. This sequence may be a read error, since a much larger clone differs from it by one base. The rearrangement links TRBV6-2 or TRBV6-3 to TRBJ2-7, with TRBD2 matching 7 bases. V lost 0 bases to trimming and J lost 8 bases; unmatched junction nucleotides: 10. The germline CDR1 and CDR2 sequences are MNHEY and SVGEGT. CDR3 size: 15 residues. The CDR3 protein is CASSYSPSGDYKQYF. CDR3 DNA sequence: TGTGCCAGCAGTTACTCCCCTAGCGGAGATTACAAGCAGTACTTC.

The V call is TRBV6-2 or TRBV6-3, the J call TRBJ2-7; 9 nucleotides line up with TRBD2. Per germline, CDR1 MNHEY and CDR2 SVGEGT. The CDR3 totals 17 residues. The J segment lost 2 bases and the V segment lost 0 bases, leaving 8 bases of the junction unmatched. The CDR3 loop reads CASSYSYLAGPTYEQYF. The DNA for the CDR3 is TGTGCCAGCAGTTACTCGTACCTAGCGGGACCAACCTACGAGCAGTACTTC.

Many counts were recorded for this clonotype. V gene TRBV11-2 combines with J gene TRBJ2-7; D call uncertain. Germline loops: CDR1 SGHAT, CDR2 FQNNGV. V lost 1 base and J 2 bases, leaving 6 bases between the germline ends. This CDR3 contains 13 residues. In nucleotides, the CDR3 is TGTGCCAGCAGCTTAGTTACCCCCTACGAGCAGTACTTC. It encodes CASSLVTPYEQYF.

This clonotype appeared many times. This chain links TRBV6-2 or TRBV6-3 with TRBJ2-7, with TRBD1 matching 7 bases. Germline CDR1 is MNHEY and CDR2 is SVGEGT. V was pared by 4 bases and J by 9 bases, with 12 bases of the junction left unmatched. The CDR3 runs 14 residues. CDR3 residues: CASSWGQTSPRQYF. CDR3 in DNA: TGTGCCAGCAGTTGGGGACAGACCTCACCTCGGCAGTACTTC.

A note on this clonotype: A much larger clone sits a single nucleotide away, making a read error possible. Since the CDR3 does not end with the conserved phenylalanine or tryptophan, this likely comes from a read error. J is TRBJ2-2 and V is TRBV6-6; D is undetermined. This CDR3 spans 13 amino acids. The germline V gene encodes CDR1 MNHNY and CDR2 SVGAGI (reference sequence). The V end lost 8 bases, the J end lost 0 bases, and 7 bases lay between the germline ends. The CDR3, as DNA: TGTGCCAGCCGGTTGACGAACACCGGGGAGCTGTTTTCT. It encodes CASRLTNTGELFS.

With regard to this clonotype: A much larger clone sits a single nucleotide away, making a read error possible. The chain employs TRBV6-2 or TRBV6-3 and TRBJ2-2; TRBD1 agrees at 11 bases. This CDR3 comprises 15 residues. Per the germline V gene, CDR1 is MNHEY and CDR2 is SVGEGT. CDR3: CASCPGQGDTGEQFF. CDR3 coding DNA: TGTGCCAGCTGCCCGGGACAGGGGGACACCGGGGAGCAGTTTTTT.

About this clonotype itself: This is likely a read error, given that the CDR3 carries no conserved phenylalanine or tryptophan at its end. The CDR3 DNA reads TGTGTCGGCAGCTCCTCCTCTGTTCTCTCCTACAATGAGCAGTTCTCC. Encoded protein: CVGSSSSVLSYNEQFS. V and J are TRBV11-1 and TRBJ2-1; D unresolved. Germline CDR1 and CDR2: SGHAT and FQDESV (reference sequence). The CDR3 is 16 residues long.

This clonotype appeared many times. One end of the junction does not line up with germline, which may come from a read error. V and J are TRBV29-1 and TRBJ2-3; 7 positions agree with TRBD1. CDR1 SQVTM and CDR2 ANQGSEA come from the germline V gene. The length of the CDR3 is 15 residues. The CDR3 region is CSVEDRDQSTDTQYF. The DNA of the CDR3 is TGCAGCGTCGAAGACAGGGACCAAAGCACAGATACGCAGTATTTT.

This clonotype appeared many times. The chain uses TRBV4-3 and TRBJ2-2; 7 bases agree with TRBD1. CDR1 is LGHNA, CDR2 YSLEER, per germline. V was pared by 4 bases and J by 2 bases, with 1 base of the junction left unmatched. This CDR3 region has 14 residues. CDR3 sequence (DNA): TGCGCCAGCAGCCGACAGGGTAACACCGGGGAGCTGTTTTTT. Encoded protein: CASSRQGNTGELFF.

This clonotype was found many times. This may arise from a read error, as a much more abundant clone is one base away. In DNA form, the CDR3 reads TGTGCCAGCAGTCCCCCGGGACTAGTATCCGAGCAGCACTTC. Protein sequence: CASSPPGLVSEQHF. The chain links TRBV12-3 or TRBV12-4 to TRBJ2-7; 8 nucleotides align to TRBD2. The CDR3 totals 14 residues.